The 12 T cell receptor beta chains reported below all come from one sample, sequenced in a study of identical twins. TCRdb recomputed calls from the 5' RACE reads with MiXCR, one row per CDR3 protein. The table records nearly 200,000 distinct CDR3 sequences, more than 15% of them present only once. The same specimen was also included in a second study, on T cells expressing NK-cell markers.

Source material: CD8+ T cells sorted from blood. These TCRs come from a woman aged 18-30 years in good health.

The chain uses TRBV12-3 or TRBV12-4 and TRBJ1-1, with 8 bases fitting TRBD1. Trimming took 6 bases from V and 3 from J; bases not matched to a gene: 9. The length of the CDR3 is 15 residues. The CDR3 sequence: CASRPRTGWYTEAFF. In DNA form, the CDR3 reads TGTGCCAGCAGACCTCGGACAGGGTGGTACACTGAAGCTTTCTTT.

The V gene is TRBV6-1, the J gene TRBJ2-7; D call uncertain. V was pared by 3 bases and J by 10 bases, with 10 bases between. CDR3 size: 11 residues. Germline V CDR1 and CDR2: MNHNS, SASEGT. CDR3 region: CASSESRLQYF. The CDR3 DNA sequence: TGTGCCAGCAGTGAGTCGCGGCTACAGTACTTC.

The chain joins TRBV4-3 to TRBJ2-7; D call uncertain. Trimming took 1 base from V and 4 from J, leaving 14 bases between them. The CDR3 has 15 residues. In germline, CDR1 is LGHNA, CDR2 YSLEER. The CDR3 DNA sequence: TGCGCCAGCAGCCAAGCATTTGAACCCGGTTACGAGCAGTACTTC. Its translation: CASSQAFEPGYEQYF.

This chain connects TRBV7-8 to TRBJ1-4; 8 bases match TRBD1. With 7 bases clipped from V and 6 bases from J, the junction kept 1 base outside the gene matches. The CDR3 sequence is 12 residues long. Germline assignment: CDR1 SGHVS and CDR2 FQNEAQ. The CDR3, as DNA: TGTGCCAGCATGACAGGGGATGAAAAACTGTTTTTT. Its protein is CASMTGDEKLFF.

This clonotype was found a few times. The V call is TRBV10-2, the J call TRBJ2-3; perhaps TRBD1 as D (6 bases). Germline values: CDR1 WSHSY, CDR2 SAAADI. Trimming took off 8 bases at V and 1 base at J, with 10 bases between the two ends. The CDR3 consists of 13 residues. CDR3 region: CASWGRGTDTQYF. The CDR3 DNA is TGCGCCAGCTGGGGGCGGGGCACAGATACGCAGTATTTT.

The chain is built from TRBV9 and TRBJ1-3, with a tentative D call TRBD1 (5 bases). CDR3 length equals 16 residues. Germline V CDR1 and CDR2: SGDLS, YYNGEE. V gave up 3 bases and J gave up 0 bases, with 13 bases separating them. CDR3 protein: CASSANTGSSGNTIYF. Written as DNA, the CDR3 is TGTGCCAGCAGCGCCAATACAGGAAGCTCTGGAAACACCATATATTTT.

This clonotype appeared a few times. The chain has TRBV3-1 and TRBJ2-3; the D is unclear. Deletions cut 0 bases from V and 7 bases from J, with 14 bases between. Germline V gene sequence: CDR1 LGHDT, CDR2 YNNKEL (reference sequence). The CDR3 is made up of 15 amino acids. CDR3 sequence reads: CASSQEATLGHTQYF. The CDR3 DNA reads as TGTGCCAGCAGCCAAGAGGCCACCCTAGGTCATACGCAGTATTTT.

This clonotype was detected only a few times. CDR3 sequence (DNA): TGTGCCAGCAGCACACCAGGGGAAGCCACTGAAGCTTTCTTT. Its translation: CASSTPGEATEAFF. This chain joins TRBV7-8 and TRBJ1-1, with a possible D match to TRBD1 (6 bases). Germline V gene sequence: CDR1 SGHVS, CDR2 FQNEAQ. The V and J ends lost 5 bases and 4 bases respectively, with 14 bases between them. The CDR3 runs 14 residues.

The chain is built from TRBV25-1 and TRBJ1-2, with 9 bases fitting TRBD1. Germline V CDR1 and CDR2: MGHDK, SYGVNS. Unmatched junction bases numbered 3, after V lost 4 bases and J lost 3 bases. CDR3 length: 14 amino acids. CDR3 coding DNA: TGTGCCAGCAGTGGTACAGGGGGCGACTATGGCTACACCTTC. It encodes CASSGTGGDYGYTF.

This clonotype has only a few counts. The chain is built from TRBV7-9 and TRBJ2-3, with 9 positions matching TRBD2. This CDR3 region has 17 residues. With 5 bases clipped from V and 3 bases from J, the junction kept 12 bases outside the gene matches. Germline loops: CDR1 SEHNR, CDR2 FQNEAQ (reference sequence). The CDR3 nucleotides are TGTGCCAGCAGCCGAACCGGTAGCGGGGGAGGGACAGATACGCAGTATTTT. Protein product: CASSRTGSGGGTDTQYF.

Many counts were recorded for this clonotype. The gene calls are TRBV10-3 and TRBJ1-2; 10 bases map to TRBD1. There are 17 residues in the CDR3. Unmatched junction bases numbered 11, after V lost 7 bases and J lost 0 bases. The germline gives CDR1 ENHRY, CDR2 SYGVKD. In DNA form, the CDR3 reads TGTGCCATCAAGTACGACAGGGGGCGGAACTCTAACTATGGCTACACCTTC. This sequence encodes CAIKYDRGRNSNYGYTF.

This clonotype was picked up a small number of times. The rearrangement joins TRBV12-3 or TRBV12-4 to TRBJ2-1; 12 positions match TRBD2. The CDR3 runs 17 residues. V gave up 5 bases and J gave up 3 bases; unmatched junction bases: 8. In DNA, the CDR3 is TGTGCCAGCAGTGAGGCTAGCGGGAGGGCGGTCTACAATGAGCAGTTCTTC. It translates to CASSEASGRAVYNEQFF.